A selection of T cell receptor beta chains follows, all from one sample in a study of CD8+ T cells in alopecia areata. Repertoires were generated with immunoSEQ multiplex PCR, while TCRdb's copy carries only in-frame clones and drops some. The sample consists of under 250,000 clones, approximately 70% of them appearing once. Here the sequenced sample was CD4+ T cells sorted from blood, taken between weeks 43 and 45, from a patient treated with tofacitinib. These receptors came from a human donor with alopecia areata. CDR3s include the opening cysteine and the closing phenylalanine or tryptophan. A D gene is named only where the DNA matches it firmly. The size of a clone is reported for some rows only, either as once, few or many, or as a class for expanded clones.

clone_size j_call v_call d_call cdr3_aa cdr3_nt
NA TRBJ2-1 TRBV4-1 TRBD2 CASSQGGGFNEQFF TGCGCCAGCAGCCAAGGGGGGGGGTTCAATGAGCAGTTCTTC
few TRBJ2-3 TRBV9 TRBD2 CASSKTTAGALTDTQYF TGTGCCAGCAGCAAAACTACAGCGGGGGCTCTCACAGATACGCAGTATTTT
NA TRBJ1-1 TRBV20-1 NA CSAREATEAFF TGCAGTGCTAGAGAGGCTACTGAAGCTTTCTTT
NA TRBJ1-2 TRBV29-1 NA CSSWETYGYTF TGCAGCTCCTGGGAGACCTATGGCTACACCTTC
NA TRBJ1-5 TRBV30 NA CAWSVQVGADNQPQHF TGTGCCTGGAGTGTACAAGTTGGGGCAGATAATCAGCCCCAGCATTTT
few TRBJ1-6 TRBV10-1 TRBD1 CASSRDRDSPLHF TGCGCCAGCTCCCGGGACAGGGATTCACCCCTCCACTTT
NA TRBJ1-5 TRBV27 NA CASGRNQPQHF TGTGCCAGCGGACGCAATCAGCCCCAGCATTTT
NA TRBJ2-3 TRBV5-1 TRBD2 CASSWPTSGVPDTQYF TGCGCCAGCAGCTGGCCCACTAGCGGGGTGCCCGATACGCAGTATTTT
NA TRBJ1-1 TRBV6-5 NA CASSYSENTEAFF TGTGCCAGCAGTTACTCTGAGAACACTGAAGCTTTCTTT
NA TRBJ2-5 TRBV29-1 NA CSVEGRGGKETQYF TGCAGCGTTGAGGGGAGAGGGGGTAAAGAGACCCAGTACTTC
NA TRBJ2-2 TRBV29-1 NA CSVETVANTGELFF TGCAGCGTTGAGACGGTCGCGAACACCGGGGAGCTGTTTTTT
few TRBJ1-2 TRBV6-1 NA CASRVGPNYGYTF TGTGCCAGCAGGGTCGGACCTAACTATGGCTACACCTTC
NA TRBJ2-1 TRBV10-3 NA CAIGASQRNNEQFF TGTGCCATCGGGGCTTCCCAACGTAACAATGAGCAGTTCTTC
few TRBJ1-6 TRBV30 NA CAWNTGANSPLHF TGTGCCTGGAACACCGGGGCTAATTCACCCCTCCACTTT
NA TRBJ2-2 TRBV30 NA CAWSSGTTNTGELFF TGTGCCTGGAGTTCCGGGACAACGAACACCGGGGAGCTGTTTTTT
NA TRBJ2-7 TRBV6-5 NA CASSSHPPGDEQYF TGTGCCAGCAGTTCCCATCCGCCGGGGGACGAGCAGTACTTC
NA TRBJ1-4 TRBV4-1 NA CASSPGQGTNEKLFF TGCGCCAGCAGCCCCGGGCAGGGGACTAATGAAAAACTGTTTTTT
NA TRBJ2-7 TRBV29-1 TRBD1 CSVEVGTGSYEQYF TGCAGCGTTGAAGTTGGGACAGGGTCCTACGAGCAGTACTTC
NA TRBJ2-5 TRBV7-2 NA CASSVTGTRQETQYF TGTGCCAGCAGCGTTACAGGGACTCGACAAGAGACCCAGTACTTC
NA TRBJ2-4 TRBV4-2 TRBD1 CASSQDGEQGAGYF TGTGCCAGCAGCCAAGATGGGGAACAGGGGGCGGGGTACTTC
NA TRBJ1-1 TRBV30 NA CAWSVILGNTEAFF TGTGCCTGGAGTGTAATTTTGGGGAACACTGAAGCTTTCTTT
NA TRBJ1-2 TRBV29-1 NA CSVGGGPNYGYTF TGCAGCGTTGGGGGAGGACCGAACTATGGCTACACCTTC